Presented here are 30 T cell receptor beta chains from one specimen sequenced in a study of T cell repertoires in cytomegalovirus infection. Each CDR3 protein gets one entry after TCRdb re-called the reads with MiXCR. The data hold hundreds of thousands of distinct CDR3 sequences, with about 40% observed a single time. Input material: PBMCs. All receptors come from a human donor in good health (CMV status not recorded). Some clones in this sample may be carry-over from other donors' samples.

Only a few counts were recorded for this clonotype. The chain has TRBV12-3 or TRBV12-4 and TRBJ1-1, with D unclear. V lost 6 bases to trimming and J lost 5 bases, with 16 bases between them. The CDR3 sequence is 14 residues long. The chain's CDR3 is CASRQSEGITEAFF. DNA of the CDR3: TGTGCCAGCAGGCAGTCTGAGGGTATAACTGAAGCTTTCTTT.

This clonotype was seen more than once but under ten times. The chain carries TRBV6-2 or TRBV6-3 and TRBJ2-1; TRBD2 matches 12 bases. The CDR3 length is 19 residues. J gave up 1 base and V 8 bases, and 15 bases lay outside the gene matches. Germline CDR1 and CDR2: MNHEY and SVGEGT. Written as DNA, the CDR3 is TGTGCCAGCGCCGTCCGGGAAGGACTAGCGGGGTATTCCTACAATGAGCAGTTCTTC. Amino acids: CASAVREGLAGYSYNEQFF.

Here the CDR3 DNA reads TGTGCCAGCAGCCCCCGGACAGCGCTGACAGGAGACGAGCAGTACTTC. This sequence encodes CASSPRTALTGDEQYF. The gene calls are TRBV7-2 and TRBJ2-7; possibly TRBD1 for D (6 bases). Germline-derived CDR1 and CDR2 are SGHTA and FQGNSA. Trimming cost V 5 bases and J 5 bases, with 22 bases left between them. CDR3 length: 16 residues.

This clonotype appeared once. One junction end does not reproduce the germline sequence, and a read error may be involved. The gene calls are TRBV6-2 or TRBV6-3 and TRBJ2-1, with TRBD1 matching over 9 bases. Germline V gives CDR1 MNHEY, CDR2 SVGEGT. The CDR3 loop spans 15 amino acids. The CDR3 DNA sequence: TGTGCCAGTAGTTACTGGGGACAGGGAGGAAATGAGCAGTTCTTC. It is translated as CASSYWGQGGNEQFF.

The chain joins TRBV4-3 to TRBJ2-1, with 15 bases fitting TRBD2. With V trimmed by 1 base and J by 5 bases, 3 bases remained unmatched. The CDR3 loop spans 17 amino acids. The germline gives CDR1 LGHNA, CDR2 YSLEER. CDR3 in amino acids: CASSQAGLAGGDNEQFF. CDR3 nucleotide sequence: TGCGCCAGCAGCCAAGCCGGACTAGCGGGGGGGGACAATGAGCAGTTCTTC.

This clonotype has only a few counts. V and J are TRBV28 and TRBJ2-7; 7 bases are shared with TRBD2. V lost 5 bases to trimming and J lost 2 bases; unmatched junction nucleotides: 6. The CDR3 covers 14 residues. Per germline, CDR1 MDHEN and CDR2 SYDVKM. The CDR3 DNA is TGTGCCAGCAGTACCCTCGGGAGGACCTACGAGCAGTACTTC. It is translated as CASSTLGRTYEQYF.

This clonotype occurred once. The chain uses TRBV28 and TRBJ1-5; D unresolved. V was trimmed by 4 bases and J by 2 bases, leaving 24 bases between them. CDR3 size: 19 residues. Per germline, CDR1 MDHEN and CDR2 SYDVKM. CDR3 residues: CASSSGGGLDKEGNQPQHF. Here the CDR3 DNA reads TGTGCCAGCAGTTCGGGTGGAGGGTTGGATAAGGAAGGCAATCAGCCCCAGCATTTT.

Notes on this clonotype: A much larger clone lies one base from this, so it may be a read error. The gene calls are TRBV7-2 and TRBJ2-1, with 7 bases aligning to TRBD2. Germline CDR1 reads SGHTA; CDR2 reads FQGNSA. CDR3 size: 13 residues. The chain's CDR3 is CASSGGGVDDQFF. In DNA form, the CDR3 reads TGTGCCAGCAGCGGGGGGGGGGTGGATGATCAGTTCTTC.

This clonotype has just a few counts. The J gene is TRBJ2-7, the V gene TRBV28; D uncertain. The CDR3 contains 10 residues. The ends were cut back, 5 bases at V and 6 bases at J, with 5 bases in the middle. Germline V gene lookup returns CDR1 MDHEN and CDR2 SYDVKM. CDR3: CASSGVEQYF. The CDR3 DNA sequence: TGTGCCAGCAGTGGGGTCGAGCAGTACTTC.

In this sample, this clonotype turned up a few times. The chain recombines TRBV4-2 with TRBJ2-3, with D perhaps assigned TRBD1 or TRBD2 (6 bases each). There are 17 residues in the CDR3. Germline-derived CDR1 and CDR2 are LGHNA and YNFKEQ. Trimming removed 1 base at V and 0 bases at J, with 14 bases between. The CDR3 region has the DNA TGTGCCAGCAGCCAAGGGGACGGGGGCTCTAGCACAGATACGCAGTATTTT. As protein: CASSQGDGGSSTDTQYF.

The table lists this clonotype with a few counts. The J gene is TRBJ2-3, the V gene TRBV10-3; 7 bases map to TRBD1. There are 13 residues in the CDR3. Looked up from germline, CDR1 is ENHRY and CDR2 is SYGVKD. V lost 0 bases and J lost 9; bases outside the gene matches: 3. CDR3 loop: CAISESGQQTQYF. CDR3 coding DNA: TGTGCCATCAGTGAGTCGGGACAGCAAACGCAGTATTTT.

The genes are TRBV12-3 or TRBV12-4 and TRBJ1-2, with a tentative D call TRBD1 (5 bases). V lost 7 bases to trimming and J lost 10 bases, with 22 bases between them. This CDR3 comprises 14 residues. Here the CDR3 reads CASNPKGQGANYTF. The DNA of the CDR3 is TGTGCCAGCAACCCCAAAGGGCAGGGTGCCAACTACACCTTC.

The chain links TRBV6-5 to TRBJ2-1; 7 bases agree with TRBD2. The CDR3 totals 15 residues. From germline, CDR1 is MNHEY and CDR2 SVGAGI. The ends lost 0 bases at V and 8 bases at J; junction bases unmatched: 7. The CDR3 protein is CASSYSSGGSDEQFF. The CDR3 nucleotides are TGTGCCAGCAGTTACTCGTCCGGGGGGAGCGATGAGCAGTTCTTC.

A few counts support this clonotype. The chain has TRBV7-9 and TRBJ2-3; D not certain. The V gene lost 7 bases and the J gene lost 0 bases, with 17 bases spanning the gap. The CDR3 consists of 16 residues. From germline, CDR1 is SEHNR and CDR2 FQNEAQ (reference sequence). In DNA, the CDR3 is TGTGCCAGCATCAAAACTCCCAGGACCAGCACAGATACGCAGTATTTT. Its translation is CASIKTPRTSTDTQYF.

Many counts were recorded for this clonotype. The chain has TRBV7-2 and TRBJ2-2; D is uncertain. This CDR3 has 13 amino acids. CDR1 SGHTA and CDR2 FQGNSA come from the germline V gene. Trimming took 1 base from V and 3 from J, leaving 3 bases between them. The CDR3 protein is CASSLDYTGELFF. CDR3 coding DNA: TGTGCCAGCAGCTTAGATTACACCGGGGAGCTGTTTTTT.

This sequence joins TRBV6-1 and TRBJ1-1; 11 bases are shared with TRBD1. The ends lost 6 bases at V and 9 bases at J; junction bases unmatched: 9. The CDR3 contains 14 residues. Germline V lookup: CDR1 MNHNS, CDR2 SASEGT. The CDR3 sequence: CASSFPGQGAKAFF. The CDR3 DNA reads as TGTGCCAGCAGCTTCCCTGGACAGGGGGCGAAAGCTTTCTTT.

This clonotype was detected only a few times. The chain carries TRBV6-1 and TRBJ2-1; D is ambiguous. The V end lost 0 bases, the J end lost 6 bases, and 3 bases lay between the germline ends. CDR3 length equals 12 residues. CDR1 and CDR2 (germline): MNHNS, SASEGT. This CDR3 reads CASSEAGNEQFF. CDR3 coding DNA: TGTGCCAGCAGTGAAGCAGGCAATGAGCAGTTCTTC.

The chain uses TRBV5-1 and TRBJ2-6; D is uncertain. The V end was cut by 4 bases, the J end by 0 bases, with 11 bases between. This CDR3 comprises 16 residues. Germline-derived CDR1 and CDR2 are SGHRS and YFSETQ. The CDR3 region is CASSLHQFSGANVLTF. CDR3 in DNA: TGCGCCAGCAGCCTCCACCAGTTCTCTGGGGCCAACGTCCTGACTTTC. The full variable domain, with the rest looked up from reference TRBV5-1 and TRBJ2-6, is KAGVTQTPRYLIKTRGQQVTLSCSPISGHRSVSWYQQTPGQGLQFLFEYFSETQRNKGNFPGRFSGRQFSNSRSEMNVSTLELGDSALYLCASSLHQFSGANVLTFGAGSRLTVL.

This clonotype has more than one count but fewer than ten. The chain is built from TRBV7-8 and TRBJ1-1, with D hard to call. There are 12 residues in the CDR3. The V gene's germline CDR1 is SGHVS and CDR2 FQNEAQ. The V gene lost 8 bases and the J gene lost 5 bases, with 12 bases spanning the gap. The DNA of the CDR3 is TGTGCCAGCGTAAAGCCTGGGACTGAAGCTTTCTTT. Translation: CASVKPGTEAFF.

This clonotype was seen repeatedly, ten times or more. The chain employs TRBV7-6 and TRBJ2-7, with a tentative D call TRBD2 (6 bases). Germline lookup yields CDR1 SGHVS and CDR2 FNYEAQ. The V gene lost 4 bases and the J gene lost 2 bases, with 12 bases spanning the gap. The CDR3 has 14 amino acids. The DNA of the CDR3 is TGTGCCAGCAGCTCGGGACTCCGGCCCTACGAGCAGTACTTC. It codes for CASSSGLRPYEQYF.

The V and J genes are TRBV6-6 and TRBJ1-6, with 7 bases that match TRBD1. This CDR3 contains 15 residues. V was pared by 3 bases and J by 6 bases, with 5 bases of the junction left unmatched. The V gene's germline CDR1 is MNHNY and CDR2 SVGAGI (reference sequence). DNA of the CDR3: TGTGCCAGCAGTTATGAGGGGGCGGGTAATTCACCCCTCCACTTT. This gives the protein CASSYEGAGNSPLHF.

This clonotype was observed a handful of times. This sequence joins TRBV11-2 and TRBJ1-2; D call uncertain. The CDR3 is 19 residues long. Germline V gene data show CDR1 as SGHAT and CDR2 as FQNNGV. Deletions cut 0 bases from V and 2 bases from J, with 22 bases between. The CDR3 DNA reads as TGTGCCAGCAGCTTAGATCGGGCGCTGTTGGCCCCGACGAACTATGGCTACACCTTC. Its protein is CASSLDRALLAPTNYGYTF.

The CDR3 sequence is CASSSRGGSGDSPLHF. The DNA for the CDR3 is TGTGCCAGCAGTAGCAGGGGCGGCAGCGGCGATTCACCCCTCCACTTT. The chain joins TRBV6-1 to TRBJ1-6; TRBD1 might be the D (6 bases). V was trimmed by 5 bases and J by 8 bases, leaving 19 bases between them. CDR1 and CDR2 (germline): MNHNS, SASEGT. The CDR3 has 16 amino acids.

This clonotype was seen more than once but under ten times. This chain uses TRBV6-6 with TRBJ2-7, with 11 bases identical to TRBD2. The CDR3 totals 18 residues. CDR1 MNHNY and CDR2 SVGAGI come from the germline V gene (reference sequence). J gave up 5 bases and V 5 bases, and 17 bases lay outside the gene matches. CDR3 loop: CASSPDLVAGGTSHEQYF. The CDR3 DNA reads TGTGCCAGCAGTCCTGACTTAGTAGCGGGAGGGACGTCCCACGAGCAGTACTTC.

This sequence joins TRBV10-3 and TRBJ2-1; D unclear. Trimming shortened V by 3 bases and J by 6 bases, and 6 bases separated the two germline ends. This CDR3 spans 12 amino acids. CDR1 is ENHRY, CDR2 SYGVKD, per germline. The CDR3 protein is CAISDRGNEQFF. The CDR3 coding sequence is TGTGCCATCAGTGATCGAGGCAATGAGCAGTTCTTC.

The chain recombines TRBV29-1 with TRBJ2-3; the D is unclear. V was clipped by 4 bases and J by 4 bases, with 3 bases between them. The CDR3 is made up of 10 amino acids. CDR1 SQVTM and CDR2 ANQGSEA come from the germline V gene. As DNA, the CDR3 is TGCAGCGTTGGACCAGATACGCAGTATTTT. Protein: CSVGPDTQYF.

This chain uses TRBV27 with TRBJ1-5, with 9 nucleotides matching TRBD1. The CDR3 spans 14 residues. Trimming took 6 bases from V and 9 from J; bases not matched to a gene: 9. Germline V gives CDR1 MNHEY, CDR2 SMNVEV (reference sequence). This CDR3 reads CASSPGTGIGPQHF. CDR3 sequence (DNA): TGTGCCAGCAGCCCTGGGACAGGGATAGGGCCCCAGCATTTT.

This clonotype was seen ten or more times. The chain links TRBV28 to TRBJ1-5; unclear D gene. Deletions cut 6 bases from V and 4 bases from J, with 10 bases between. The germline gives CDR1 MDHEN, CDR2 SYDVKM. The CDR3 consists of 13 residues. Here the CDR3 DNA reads TGTGCCAGCAGCCTCCTCGGGAATCAGCCCCAGCATTTT. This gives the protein CASSLLGNQPQHF.

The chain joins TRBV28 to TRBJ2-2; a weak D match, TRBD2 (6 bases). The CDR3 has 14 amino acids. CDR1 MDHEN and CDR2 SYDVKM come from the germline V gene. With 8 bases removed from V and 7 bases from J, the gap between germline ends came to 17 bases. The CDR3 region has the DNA TGTGCCAGCCTCCCCGGACTACGGGGCGGGGAGCTGTTTTTT. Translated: CASLPGLRGGELFF.

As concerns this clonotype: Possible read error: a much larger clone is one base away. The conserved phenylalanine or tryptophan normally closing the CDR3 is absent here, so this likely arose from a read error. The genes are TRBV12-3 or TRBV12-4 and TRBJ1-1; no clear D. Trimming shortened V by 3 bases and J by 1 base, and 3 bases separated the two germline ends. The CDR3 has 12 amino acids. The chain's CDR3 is CASSFSNTEAFC. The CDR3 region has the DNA TGTGCCAGCAGTTTTTCGAACACTGAAGCTTTCTGT.